The present T cell receptor (beta chain) was sequenced within a study of cytomegalovirus exposure and HLA in healthy donors. The PCR used 60 Vbeta and 13 Jbeta primers. Assay: immunoSEQ multiplex PCR; the TCRdb copy retains only in-frame clones and omits some. This table holds over 150,000 clones, approximately 80% found once. V was trimmed by 10 bases and J by 6 bases, leaving 27 bases between them. The CDR3 extends over 16 amino acids. Germline V gene sequence: CDR1 LNHDA, CDR2 SQIVND (reference sequence). The rearrangement uses TRBV19 and TRBJ1-1; tentatively, D is TRBD1 (6 bases). The TCR originated in a man younger than 35 in good health and CMV-seropositive. The sample consisted of PBMCs. The DNA for the CDR3 is TGTGCCACCCATTCCGGGACACCTGCCGGGGTCGCTGAAGCTTTCTTT. This gives the protein CATHSGTPAGVAEAFF.